The sequence of this T cell receptor (beta chain) was determined in a study of T cell responses to AZD1222 COVID-19 vaccine. Study-level results: Mostly white British, mostly female donors; authors suggested clonal diversity may be underestimated. Targets within unmutated variant regions were reportedly found for nearly half of spike-specific TCRs.

This CDR3 spans 14 amino acids. J was trimmed by 13 bases and V by 1 base; bases with no gene match: 8. CDR1 is MGHRA, CDR2 YSYEKL, per germline. Sequencing was performed with immunoSEQ multiplex PCR; in TCRdb, only in-frame clones are kept and a portion is missing. The data contain about 100,000 clones, about 90% of them singletons. On this clone: What it recognizes is unknown.

The origin of this receptor is an adult in good health. The sample in question was peripheral blood, obtained on day 0 of AZD1222 vaccination. The chain recombines TRBV4-1 with TRBJ2-1; 9 nucleotides match TRBD2. The DNA of the CDR3 is TGCGCCAGCAGCCAAGTCGTTAGCGGGGGTGGTCAGTTCTTC. Protein product: CASSQVVSGGGQFF.